What follows describes a single TCR beta chain. The data are from a study of PD-L1 blockade in urothelial cancer. Time point described: peripheral blood 6 weeks after treatment start. Each PCR contained spiked-in synthetic TCR analog templates. Sequencing used immunoSEQ multiplex PCR; TCRdb keeps in-frame clones, though not all of them. Of approximately 93,000 clones listed, less than 90% are singletons. Germline V CDR1 and CDR2: SGHRS, YFSETQ. The CDR3 is 15 amino acids. The J segment lost 6 bases and the V segment lost 6 bases, leaving 9 bases of the junction unmatched. The chain links TRBV5-1 to TRBJ2-2; 9 bases map to TRBD1. The origin of this receptor is a man in his 70s with urothelial cancer. The sample in question was PBMCs, obtained around atezolizumab (anti-PD-L1) treatment. This CDR3 reads CASTPLGQGAGELFF. The CDR3 nucleotides are TGCGCCAGCACGCCGTTGGGACAGGGTGCCGGGGAGCTGTTTTTT.